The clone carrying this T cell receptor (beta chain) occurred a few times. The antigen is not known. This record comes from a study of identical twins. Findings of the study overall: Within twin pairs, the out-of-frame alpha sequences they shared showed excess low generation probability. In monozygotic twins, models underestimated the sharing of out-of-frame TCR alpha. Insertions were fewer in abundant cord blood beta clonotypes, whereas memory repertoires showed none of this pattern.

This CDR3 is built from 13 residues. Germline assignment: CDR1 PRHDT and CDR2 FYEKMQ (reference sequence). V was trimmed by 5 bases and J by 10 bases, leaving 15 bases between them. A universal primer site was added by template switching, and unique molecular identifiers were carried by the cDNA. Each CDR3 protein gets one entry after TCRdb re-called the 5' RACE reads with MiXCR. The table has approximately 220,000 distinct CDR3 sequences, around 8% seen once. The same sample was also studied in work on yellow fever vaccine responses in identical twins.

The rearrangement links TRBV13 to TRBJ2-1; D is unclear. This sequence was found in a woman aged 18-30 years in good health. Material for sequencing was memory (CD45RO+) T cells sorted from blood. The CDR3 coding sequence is TGTGCCAGCAGCCTTATGAAGACGAGCGAGCAGTTCTTC. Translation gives CASSLMKTSEQFF.